This TCR beta chain was sequenced during a study of early T cells in non-severe SARS-CoV-2 infection. Study overall: Sequencing of unsorted whole blood was done on bulk RNA, leaving chains unpaired.

V was trimmed by 5 bases and J by 0 bases, leaving 5 bases between them. The CDR3 sequence is 12 residues long. Germline V lookup: CDR1 SGHTA, CDR2 FQGNSA. In its sample, this clonotype was seen many times. No antigen is known for it. In the library, individual cDNA molecules carried attached unique molecular identifiers. TCRdb used MiXCR to reprocess the 5' RACE reads, holding one entry per CDR3 protein. The sample carries more than 95,000 distinct CDR3 sequences, approximately 9.9% recorded once. Whole-study findings and limits: Missing private and CD4 specificities, VDJdb matching favored anti-spike CD8 responses.

The clonotype originates from an adult who was a healthcare worker with PCR-confirmed SARS-CoV-2 infection or an uninfected control (not recorded which). V is TRBV7-2 and J is TRBJ2-7; D unresolved. The sequences come from whole blood, collected at baseline. DNA of the CDR3: TGTGCCAGCAGCCCCTACTCCTACGAGCAGTACTTC. Translated: CASSPYSYEQYF.